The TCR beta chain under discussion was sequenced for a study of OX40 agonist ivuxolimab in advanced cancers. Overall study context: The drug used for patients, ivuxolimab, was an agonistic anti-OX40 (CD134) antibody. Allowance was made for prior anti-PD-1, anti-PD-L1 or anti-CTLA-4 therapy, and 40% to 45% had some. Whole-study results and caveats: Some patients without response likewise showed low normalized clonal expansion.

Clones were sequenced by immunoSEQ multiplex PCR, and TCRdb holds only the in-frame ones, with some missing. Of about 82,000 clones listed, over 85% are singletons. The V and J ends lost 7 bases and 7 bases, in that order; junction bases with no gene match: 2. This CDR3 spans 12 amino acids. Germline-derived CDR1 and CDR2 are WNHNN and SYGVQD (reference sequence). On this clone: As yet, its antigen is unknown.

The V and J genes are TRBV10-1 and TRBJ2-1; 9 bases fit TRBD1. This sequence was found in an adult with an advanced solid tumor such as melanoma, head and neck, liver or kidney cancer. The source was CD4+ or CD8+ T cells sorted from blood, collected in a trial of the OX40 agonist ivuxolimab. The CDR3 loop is CASTGTGNEQFF. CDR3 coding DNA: TGCGCCAGCACAGGGACAGGGAATGAGCAGTTCTTC.